These 14 T cell receptor beta chains were all obtained from the same sample, sequenced in a study of blood T cell repertoires in COVID-19. Only in-frame clones appear in the TCRdb table, and some are missing; sequencing was by immunoSEQ multiplex PCR. The data contain about 35,000 clones, approximately 85% of them singletons. Sequenced: peripheral blood. The receptors come from a man in his sixties with active or convalescent COVID-19.

The chain uses TRBV5-6 and TRBJ2-5; D might be TRBD1 (5 bases). Per the germline V gene, CDR1 is SGHDT and CDR2 is YYEEEE. The CDR3 loop spans 13 amino acids. Trimming pared 4 bases from V and 4 bases from J, leaving 11 bases between. The CDR3, as DNA: TGTGCCAGCAGCATCGGACAAGGAGAGACCCAGTACTTC. The encoded protein is CASSIGQGETQYF.

The chain joins TRBV3-1 (or the pseudogene TRBV3-2) to TRBJ2-1; 14 bases are a match to TRBD2. The CDR3 is made up of 17 amino acids. CDR1 is LGHDT and CDR2 is YNNKEL in the germline V gene (reference sequence). V lost 2 bases and J lost 9; bases outside the gene matches: 9. This chain's CDR3 is CASSQLTGTSGRSEQFF. Here the CDR3 DNA reads TGTGCCAGCAGCCAACTAACCGGGACTAGCGGGAGATCTGAGCAGTTCTTC.

The genes are TRBV5-1 and TRBJ2-1, with 8 bases fitting TRBD2. The V gene's germline CDR1 is SGHRS and CDR2 YFSETQ. Losses at the gene ends were 1 base for V and 0 bases for J; bases not matched to a gene: 6. The CDR3 loop spans 17 amino acids. CDR3 bases: TGCGCCAGCAGCTTGACCCCAAGCGGGAGCTCCTACAATGAGCAGTTCTTC. Amino acids: CASSLTPSGSSYNEQFF. The full variable domain, in which reference TRBV5-1 and TRBJ2-1 provide the parts outside the CDR3, is KAGVTQTPRYLIKTRGQQVTLSCSPISGHRSVSWYQQTPGQGLQFLFEYFSETQRNKGNFPGRFSGRQFSNSRSEMNVSTLELGDSALYLCASSLTPSGSSYNEQFFGPGTRLTVL.

This chain uses TRBV10-3 with TRBJ1-1; 9 nucleotides match TRBD1. After removal of 6 bases from V and 3 bases from J, the junction contained 5 bases not matched to a gene. Germline V gene data show CDR1 as ENHRY and CDR2 as SYGVKD. CDR3 length equals 14 residues. This CDR3 reads CAIRGTGTDTEAFF. DNA for the CDR3: TGTGCCATCAGGGGGACAGGGACGGACACTGAAGCTTTCTTT.

The V and J genes are TRBV24-1 and TRBJ2-1, with a tentative D call TRBD1 (5 bases). The V and J ends lost 2 bases and 6 bases respectively, with 19 bases between them. The CDR3 is 17 residues long. In germline, CDR1 is KGHDR, CDR2 SFDVKD. The CDR3 reads CATSDSWKAGPVNEQFF. The CDR3 DNA follows: TGTGCCACCAGTGATTCCTGGAAGGCAGGGCCAGTCAATGAGCAGTTCTTC.

This clone was seen just once. The genes are TRBV28 and TRBJ2-1; TRBD1 might be the D (5 bases). The ends were cut back, 4 bases at V and 7 bases at J, with 14 bases in the middle. Per germline, CDR1 MDHEN and CDR2 SYDVKM. CDR3 length: 14 residues. The CDR3 is CASSSGAGLNEQFF. CDR3 nucleotide sequence: TGTGCCAGCAGTTCTGGGGCAGGGTTAAATGAGCAGTTCTTC. The full variable domain, with the rest looked up from reference TRBV28 and TRBJ2-1, is DVKVTQSSRYLVKRTGEKVFLECVQDMDHENMFWYRQDPGLGLRLIYFSYDVKMKEKGDIPEGYSVSREKKERFSLILESASTNQTSMYLCASSSGAGLNEQFFGPGTRLTVL.

This chain links TRBV27 with TRBJ2-2; 8 bases are a match to TRBD1. Germline CDR1 is MNHEY and CDR2 is SMNVEV (reference sequence). There are 16 residues in the CDR3. V trimming: 5 bases; J trimming: 6 bases; junction bases outside the gene matches: 11. CDR3 region: CASSPHAQGVAGELFF. The CDR3 DNA sequence: TGTGCCAGCAGTCCCCACGCACAGGGGGTGGCCGGGGAGCTGTTTTTT.

The chain combines TRBV5-6 with TRBJ1-2; TRBD1 matches at 8 bases. Germline lookup yields CDR1 SGHDT and CDR2 YYEEEE. V gave up 3 bases and J gave up 8 bases; unmatched junction bases: 12. The CDR3 length is 15 residues. For the CDR3, the DNA is TGTGCCAGCAGCTCGGACAGGGAAGGACGGAAGGGCTACACCTTC. This translates into CASSSDREGRKGYTF.

The chain is built from TRBV9 and TRBJ2-3; D uncertain. Germline V gene lookup returns CDR1 SGDLS and CDR2 YYNGEE. V dropped 4 bases and J dropped 1 base, with 10 bases sitting between them. CDR3 length: 14 residues. This CDR3 reads CASSYRRGTDTQYF. In nucleotides, the CDR3 is TGTGCCAGCAGCTACCGGAGAGGCACAGATACGCAGTATTTT.

The chain recombines TRBV4-1 with TRBJ1-2; 10 bases align to TRBD1. Germline V gives CDR1 MGHRA, CDR2 YSYEKL. J was trimmed by 4 bases and V by 2 bases; bases with no gene match: 4. The CDR3 spans 15 residues. CDR3 coding DNA: TGCGCCAGCAGCCAACCGGGACAGGGGATCTATGGCTACACCTTC. Its translation: CASSQPGQGIYGYTF.

This clone was observed a single time. The rearrangement links TRBV27 to TRBJ2-3; unclear D gene. The CDR3 runs to 15 residues. Trimming left V 4 bases short and J 3 bases short, with 14 bases between. Looked up from germline, CDR1 is MNHEY and CDR2 is SMNVEV (reference sequence). The CDR3 here is CASSSQGRVTDTQYF. CDR3 DNA: TGTGCCAGCAGTTCCCAAGGTCGGGTAACAGATACGCAGTATTTT.

This clone was detected a few times. The chain is built from TRBV18 and TRBJ1-6, with a tentative D call TRBD1 (5 bases). CDR3 length equals 14 residues. Deletions cut 2 bases from V and 10 bases from J, with 12 bases between. CDR1 and CDR2 from the germline V gene are KGHSH and LQKENI. The CDR3 loop reads CASSPSGSHSPLHF. CDR3 DNA sequence: TGTGCCAGCTCACCATCAGGGTCACACTCACCCCTCCACTTT. Full variable domain (remainder filled in from reference TRBV18 and TRBJ1-6): NAGVMQNPRHLVRRRGQEARLRCSPMKGHSHVYWYRQLPEEGLKFMVYLQKENIIDESGMPKERFSAEFPKEGPSILRIQQVVRGDSAAYFCASSPSGSHSPLHFGNGTRLTVT.

The CDR3 DNA reads as TGTGCCAGCAGTTCCCCTAGCGGGGGGCCGGGCACGCAGTATTTT. This gives the protein CASSSPSGGPGTQYF. V is TRBV6-5 and J is TRBJ2-3; 11 bases agree with TRBD2. The trim removed 4 bases at V and 9 bases at J, leaving 9 bases unmatched. CDR1 and CDR2 (germline): MNHEY, SVGAGI. The CDR3 is 15 residues long.

This chain uses TRBV4-1 with TRBJ1-4; 7 bases are a match to TRBD1. Per the germline V gene, CDR1 is MGHRA and CDR2 is YSYEKL. The CDR3 totals 14 residues. The V segment lost 1 base and the J segment 8 bases; nucleotides outside the gene matches: 4. The CDR3 sequence: CASSQGQGDEKLFF. CDR3 bases: TGCGCCAGCAGCCAAGGGCAGGGGGACGAAAAACTGTTTTTT.